Shown below are 5 T cell receptor beta chains from a single sample sequenced in a study of blood T cell repertoires in COVID-19. Clones were read by immunoSEQ multiplex PCR, and TCRdb kept only the in-frame ones, dropping some. The data hold approximately 220,000 clones, with 86% observed a single time. Sample: PBMCs or T cells enriched from blood (not recorded which). These receptors were taken from a middle-aged woman with acute COVID-19.

CDR3 sequence (DNA): TGTGCCAGCAGTTTAACGCCTAGCGTTGGAGGTATGGAGACCCAGTACTTC. Protein product: CASSLTPSVGGMETQYF. The chain couples TRBV28 to TRBJ2-5, with TRBD2 as a possible D gene (6 bases). The V end was cut by 2 bases, the J end by 5 bases, with 21 bases between. The CDR3 runs 17 residues. Germline loops: CDR1 MDHEN, CDR2 SYDVKM.

This clone was detected only a few times. The chain uses TRBV27 and TRBJ2-7, with TRBD1 matching 9 bases. Germline assignment: CDR1 MNHEY and CDR2 SMNVEV (reference sequence). This CDR3 is 12 amino acids long. CDR3 DNA: TGTGCCAGCGACCGACCACAGGACAGGGGCAAGGTC. It codes for CASDRPQDRGKV.

The rearrangement uses TRBV6-5 and TRBJ1-2; 7 nucleotides align to TRBD1. The CDR3 covers 15 residues. Germline-derived CDR1 and CDR2 are MNHEY and SVGAGI. V lost 4 bases, J lost 4 bases, and 9 bases stayed unmatched. CDR3 protein: CASSLPGTEAYGYTF. The CDR3 DNA sequence: TGTGCCAGCAGTTTACCCGGGACAGAGGCCTATGGCTACACCTTC.

The rearrangement joins TRBV25-1 to TRBJ1-2, with a tentative D call TRBD1 (5 bases). The CDR3 covers 13 residues. Germline V gene sequence: CDR1 MGHDK, CDR2 SYGVNS. V lost 6 bases to trimming and J lost 3 bases, with 11 bases between them. CDR3 residues: CASSADTDYGYTF. The CDR3 DNA sequence: TGTGCCAGCAGCGCGGACACGGACTATGGCTACACCTTC.

The chain employs TRBV6-5 and TRBJ1-2; the D gene is possibly TRBD1 (5 bases). Trimming took 7 bases from V and 1 from J, leaving 10 bases between them. The CDR3 length is 13 residues. The germline CDR1 and CDR2 sequences are MNHEY and SVGAGI. CDR3 bases: TGTGCCAGCACCATGACAGTTAACTATGGCTACACCTTC. Protein sequence: CASTMTVNYGYTF.